This TCR beta chain came from a study of blood T cell repertoires in COVID-19. Overall study: Material from acute and convalescent COVID-19 was sourced from the United States, Italy and Spain. Sources were T cells, B-cell-depleted T cells, or PBMCs; the material itself was cDNA or gDNA.

Original handling: Estimation of nucleated cell counts relied on the amplification of reference gene primers. Assay: immunoSEQ multiplex PCR; the TCRdb copy retains only in-frame clones and omits some. V, J and clone size were drawn from that table, and D and trimming were deduced from the DNA. Here the sample spans 250,000 to 350,000 clones, 75% to 95% being singletons. V was pared by 2 bases and J by 2 bases, with 10 bases between. Per the germline V gene, CDR1 is SGHAT and CDR2 is FQDESV (reference sequence). There are 14 residues in the CDR3. Seattle participants joined during active infection and were tracked over time.

The chain has TRBV11-1 and TRBJ2-7; tentatively, D is TRBD1 (6 bases). The sequenced material came from peripheral blood. The TCR comes from a woman in her twenties or thirties with COVID-19, enrolled during active disease. The CDR3 sequence is CASSLSKGAYEQYF. As DNA, the CDR3 is TGTGCCAGCAGCTTATCTAAGGGGGCCTACGAGCAGTACTTC.